A single sample gave rise to the 21 T cell receptor beta chains below, sequenced in a study of T cell clones after liver transplantation. Data came from immunoSEQ multiplex PCR; TCRdb stores just in-frame clones and leaves some out. The sample includes 16,000 or so clones, 80% to 90% seen only once; the top ten take 13%. The sample here was CD8+ T cells from blood, taken around 45 months after liver transplant. These receptors were obtained from a human patient who received a liver transplant. The T cells may partly be graft donor cells.

This chain uses TRBV28 with TRBJ2-7; a weak D match, TRBD2 (5 bases). V dropped 6 bases and J dropped 0 bases, with 9 bases sitting between them. The CDR3 loop spans 13 amino acids. Germline V CDR1 and CDR2: MDHEN, SYDVKM. The chain's CDR3 is CASSKTTSYEQYF. The CDR3 coding sequence is TGTGCCAGCAGCAAGACTACCTCCTACGAGCAGTACTTC.

J is TRBJ1-1 and V is TRBV6-6; D unresolved. CDR1 is MNHNY and CDR2 is SVGAGI in the germline V gene (reference sequence). This CDR3 contains 15 residues. V shed 1 base and J shed 0 bases, with 9 bases lying between them. The CDR3 DNA reads as TGTGCCAGCAGTTACTATCGGGGATTGAACACTGAAGCTTTCTTT. Translated, it gives CASSYYRGLNTEAFF.

The table lists this clone with a count of one. The chain carries TRBV6-6 and TRBJ2-7; the match to TRBD2 covers 7 bases. The germline V gene encodes CDR1 MNHNY and CDR2 SVGAGI (reference sequence). The length of the CDR3 is 11 residues. With 11 bases clipped from V and 6 bases from J, the junction kept 7 bases outside the gene matches. The DNA for the CDR3 is TGTGCCGCGGGGGTAGAACTCGAGCAGTACTTC. Translating it yields CAAGVELEQYF.

The chain has TRBV28 and TRBJ1-5; perhaps TRBD1 as D (5 bases). The CDR3 is made up of 14 amino acids. Between the trimmed V and J ends, which lost 10 bases and 0 bases, there was a span of 13 bases. Germline V gene sequence: CDR1 MDHEN, CDR2 SYDVKM. This chain's CDR3 is CATTGTFSNQPQHF. The CDR3, as DNA: TGTGCCACTACCGGGACTTTTAGCAATCAGCCCCAGCATTTT.

The chain couples TRBV2 to TRBJ2-1; possible D gene TRBD2, 6 bases. The germline V gene has CDR1 SNHLY and CDR2 FYNNEI. The CDR3 extends over 17 amino acids. V dropped 6 bases and J dropped 0 bases, with 18 bases sitting between them. The CDR3 DNA reads as TGTGCCAGCAGAGAAATGAGCGGGCTGAGCTCCTACAATGAGCAGTTCTTC. It translates to CASREMSGLSSYNEQFF.

The chain carries TRBV9 and TRBJ2-7; tentatively, D is TRBD2 (6 bases). Deletions cut 0 bases from V and 2 bases from J, with 12 bases between. Germline assignment: CDR1 SGDLS and CDR2 YYNGEE. The CDR3 consists of 15 residues. The CDR3 DNA sequence: TGTGCCAGCAGCGTAGGGGACGGGGGTACCTACGAGCAGTACTTC. Translated: CASSVGDGGTYEQYF. The variable domain in full, with the rest retrieved from reference TRBV9 and TRBJ2-7, is DSGVTQTPKHLITATGQRVTLRCSPRSGDLSVYWYQQSLDQGLQFLIQYYNGEERAKGNILERFSAQQFPDLHSELNLSSLELGDSALYFCASSVGDGGTYEQYFGPGTRLTVT.

The chain employs TRBV11-2 and TRBJ2-7, with D perhaps TRBD1 or TRBD2 (6 bases each). CDR1 is SGHAT, CDR2 FQNNGV, per germline. The CDR3 totals 15 residues. V shed 3 bases and J shed 5 bases, with 17 bases lying between them. The CDR3 loop is CASSFVTGRNHEQYF. DNA for the CDR3: TGTGCCAGCAGCTTCGTCACAGGGAGGAACCACGAGCAGTACTTC.

By proportion, this clone is medium-sized. The chain combines TRBV11-2 with TRBJ1-1, with no clear D. The CDR3 loop spans 12 amino acids. CDR1 and CDR2 (germline): SGHAT, FQNNGV. Between the trimmed V and J ends, which lost 5 bases and 4 bases, there was a span of 8 bases. The CDR3 region is CASSPTSTEAFF. The CDR3 DNA follows: TGTGCCAGCAGCCCTACAAGCACTGAAGCTTTCTTT.

The chain couples TRBV7-9 to TRBJ1-5, with 10 bases matching TRBD1. Per the germline V gene, CDR1 is SEHNR and CDR2 is FQNEAQ (reference sequence). The J segment lost 9 bases and the V segment lost 5 bases, leaving 19 bases of the junction unmatched. This CDR3 has 18 amino acids. The DNA for the CDR3 is TGTGCCAGCAGCCATCAAGGACAGGGGGTCCCAAAGTGGGGGCCCCAGCATTTT. Protein sequence: CASSHQGQGVPKWGPQHF. The full variable domain, its missing parts supplied by reference TRBV7-9 and TRBJ1-5, is DTGVSQNPRHKITKRGQNVTFRCDPISEHNRLYWYRQTLGQGPEFLTYFQNEAQLEKSRLLSDRFSAERPKGSFSTLEIQRTEQGDSAMYLCASSHQGQGVPKWGPQHFGDGTRLSIL.

J is TRBJ2-2 and V is TRBV10-1; TRBD1 matches at 7 bases. V dropped 3 bases and J dropped 1; count of bases not matched to a gene: 5. Germline CDR1 WNHNN, CDR2 SYGVQD (reference sequence). This CDR3 has 16 amino acids. The CDR3 protein is CASSDNRGGNTGELFF. The CDR3 DNA sequence: TGCGCCAGCAGTGACAACAGGGGCGGGAACACCGGGGAGCTGTTTTTT.

The chain combines TRBV13 with TRBJ2-7; 10 nucleotides agree with TRBD1. The length of the CDR3 is 16 residues. V lost 5 bases and J lost 5; bases outside the gene matches: 12. The germline V gene encodes CDR1 PRHDT and CDR2 FYEKMQ (reference sequence). CDR3 nucleotide sequence: TGTGCCAGCAGCGGTCGACTTCCCGGGACAGGGGACGAGCAGTACTTC. It translates to CASSGRLPGTGDEQYF.

The rearrangement uses TRBV4-3 and TRBJ1-1; D is perhaps TRBD1 (5 bases). Germline V gene lookup returns CDR1 LGHNA and CDR2 YSLEER. The CDR3 contains 15 residues. Trimming stripped 3 bases from V and 5 bases from J, with 16 bases between. The CDR3 region is CASSHREGRRTEAFF. As DNA, the CDR3 is TGCGCCAGCAGCCACCGCGAGGGGAGAAGAACTGAAGCTTTCTTT.

This chain joins TRBV10-3 and TRBJ1-1, with TRBD1 matching over 8 bases. CDR1 is ENHRY and CDR2 is SYGVKD in the germline V gene. The CDR3 length is 14 residues. V shed 5 bases and J 1 base; nucleotides not matched to a gene: 3. The CDR3 sequence is CAISPGGGNTEAFF. In DNA form, the CDR3 reads TGTGCCATCAGTCCAGGGGGCGGGAACACTGAAGCTTTCTTT.

The chain carries TRBV2 and TRBJ2-1, with D possibly TRBD1 on 6 matching bases. This CDR3 has 17 amino acids. The V end was cut by 0 bases, the J end by 2 bases, with 14 bases between. Germline V gene data show CDR1 as SNHLY and CDR2 as FYNNEI. The CDR3 protein is CASSEALGGPTYNEQFF. CDR3 DNA: TGTGCCAGCAGTGAAGCGCTTGGGGGCCCTACCTACAATGAGCAGTTCTTC.

This CDR3 reads CASSLSQARTGELFF. CDR3 DNA sequence: TGTGCCAGCAGTTTATCGCAAGCGCGCACCGGGGAGCTGTTTTTT. The rearrangement links TRBV27 to TRBJ2-2; D remains unclear. Germline lookup yields CDR1 MNHEY and CDR2 SMNVEV (reference sequence). There are 15 residues in the CDR3. Trimming removed 0 bases at V and 4 bases at J, with 9 bases between.

The chain couples TRBV11-2 to TRBJ2-1, with 7 bases fitting TRBD2. The CDR3 sequence is 16 residues long. The junction had 13 bases not matched to a gene; V was cut back by 7 bases and J by 4 bases. Germline-derived CDR1 and CDR2 are SGHAT and FQNNGV. The CDR3 DNA reads TGTGCCAGCATCGTTAGCGGGTCCCAGGTATACAATGAGCAGTTCTTC. Its translation: CASIVSGSQVYNEQFF.

The J gene is TRBJ1-1, the V gene TRBV27, with D possibly being TRBD1 (5 bases). Trimming took 3 bases from V and 4 from J, leaving 9 bases between them. The CDR3 covers 13 residues. CDR1 and CDR2 from the germline V gene are MNHEY and SMNVEV (reference sequence). The CDR3 loop is CASSLAGITEAFF. CDR3 bases: TGTGCCAGCAGTTTGGCAGGGATCACTGAAGCTTTCTTT.

The CDR3 DNA follows: TGTGCCAGCAGTCCCTCGCGGGGAGCGTCCCAGTACTTC. This translates into CASSPSRGASQYF. This chain joins TRBV28 and TRBJ2-5; maybe TRBD2 (6 bases). V gave up 5 bases and J gave up 9 bases, with 16 bases separating them. CDR1 MDHEN and CDR2 SYDVKM come from the germline V gene. The CDR3 length is 13 residues.

The chain joins TRBV2 to TRBJ2-2, with D possibly TRBD2 on 5 matching bases. CDR1 and CDR2 from the germline V gene are SNHLY and FYNNEI. The ends were cut back, 6 bases at V and 6 bases at J, with 17 bases in the middle. This CDR3 contains 15 residues. The CDR3 sequence is CASRGWEFRPGELFF. In nucleotides, the CDR3 is TGTGCCAGCAGGGGTTGGGAGTTTCGCCCCGGGGAGCTGTTTTTT.

This clone has only one observation. V is TRBV7-9 and J is TRBJ2-7; a possible D gene is TRBD2 (5 bases). The CDR3 has 15 amino acids. Per germline, CDR1 SEHNR and CDR2 FQNEAQ (reference sequence). The V end lost 4 bases, the J end lost 0 bases, and 13 bases lay between the germline ends. As DNA, the CDR3 is TGTGCCAGCAGCTCTTTGCGGACTGCCTCCTACGAGCAGTACTTC. Its translation is CASSSLRTASYEQYF.

This chain connects TRBV7-8 to TRBJ2-1; D gene ambiguous. CDR1 is SGHVS and CDR2 is FQNEAQ in the germline V gene. V shed 3 bases and J shed 7 bases, with 7 bases lying between them. This CDR3 comprises 12 residues. The CDR3 DNA reads TGTGCCAGCAGCTTTGGTCGGAATGAGCAGTTCTTC. Translating gives CASSFGRNEQFF.